What follows is one TCR beta chain and its context. Its target is not known. The sample's time point: cycle 4 day 1 (C4D1), after less than 7 weeks of nivolumab. Exposure to brentuximab vedotin varied, and each patient had relapsed following autologous stem cell transplantation. Using magnetic negative selection, the CD4+ T cells were separated out of thawed PBMCs. Under best response, outcomes were complete response, partial response or progressive disease. The repertoire was sequenced with immunoSEQ multiplex PCR; TCRdb's copy has only in-frame clones and lacks some. This table has 10,000 or so clones, approximately 80% appearing once. The sample belongs to a study of PD-1 blockade in classical Hodgkin lymphoma. The study's findings and limits: The study reported lower baseline TCR diversity in newly diagnosed patients than in healthy donors. The study found complete responders had baseline diversity similar to newly diagnosed patients. Some patients began nivolumab under 1 year after ASCT. These patients were excluded from later analyses.

After removal of 5 bases from V and 8 bases from J, the junction contained 4 bases not matched to a gene. Germline CDR1 and CDR2: MGHDK and SYGVNS. This CDR3 contains 12 residues. V is TRBV25-1 and J is TRBJ1-2; the match to TRBD1 covers 8 bases. The clonotype was recovered from a human donor with classical Hodgkin lymphoma. The sequences come from CD4+ T cells from blood, collected before the fourth cycle of nivolumab. The CDR3 DNA follows: TGTGCCAGCAGTAGGACAGGGACGGGCTACACCTTC. It is translated as CASSRTGTGYTF.